This T cell receptor (beta chain) was sequenced during a study of cytomegalovirus exposure and HLA in healthy donors. Study outcomes and limitations: Reportedly, diagnosis of cytomegalovirus status by the classifier showed high specificity and sensitivity. Reportedly, TCR beta sequences accurately predicted HLA-A and HLA-B alleles in most subjects.

On this clone itself: Its specificity is not known.

The PCR contained 60 Vbeta and 13 Jbeta primers. Using immunoSEQ multiplex PCR, the repertoire was profiled, and TCRdb retains in-frame clones only, with some absent. Counted here are about 110,000 clones, approximately 74% occurring once; the ten biggest clones make up around 4%. Germline V gene sequence: CDR1 SQVTM, CDR2 ANQGSEA. There are 12 residues in the CDR3. V dropped 3 bases and J dropped 4 bases, with 9 bases sitting between them. The V gene is TRBV29-1, the J gene TRBJ2-5; maybe TRBD1 (5 bases). Sequenced material: PBMCs. The TCR sequence derives from a middle-aged woman in good health and CMV-seropositive. The CDR3 here is CSVEFGAETQYF. CDR3 DNA: TGCAGCGTTGAGTTTGGGGCAGAGACCCAGTACTTC.